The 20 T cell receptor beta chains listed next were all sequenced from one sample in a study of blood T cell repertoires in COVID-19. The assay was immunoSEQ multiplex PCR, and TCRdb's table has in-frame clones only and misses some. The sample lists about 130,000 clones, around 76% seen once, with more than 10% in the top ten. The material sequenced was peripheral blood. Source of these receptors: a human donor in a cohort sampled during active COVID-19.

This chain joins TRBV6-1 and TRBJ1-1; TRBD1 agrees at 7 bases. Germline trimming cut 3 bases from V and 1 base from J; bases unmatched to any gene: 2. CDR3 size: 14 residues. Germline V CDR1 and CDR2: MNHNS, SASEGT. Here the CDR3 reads CASSDRTGNTEAFF. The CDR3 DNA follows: TGTGCCAGCAGTGACAGGACAGGGAACACTGAAGCTTTCTTT.

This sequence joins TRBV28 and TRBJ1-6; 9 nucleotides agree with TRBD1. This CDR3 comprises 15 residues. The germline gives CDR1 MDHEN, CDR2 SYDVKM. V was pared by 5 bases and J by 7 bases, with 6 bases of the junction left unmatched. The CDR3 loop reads CASSTPGTGNSPLHF. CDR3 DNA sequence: TGTGCCAGCAGTACCCCTGGGACAGGGAATTCACCCCTCCACTTT.

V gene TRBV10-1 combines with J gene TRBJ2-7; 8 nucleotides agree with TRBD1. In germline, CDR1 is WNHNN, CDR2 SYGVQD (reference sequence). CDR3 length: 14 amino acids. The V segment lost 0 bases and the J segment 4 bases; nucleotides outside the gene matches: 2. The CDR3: CASSESTGVYEQYF. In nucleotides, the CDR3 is TGCGCCAGCAGTGAGTCGACAGGGGTTTACGAGCAGTACTTC.

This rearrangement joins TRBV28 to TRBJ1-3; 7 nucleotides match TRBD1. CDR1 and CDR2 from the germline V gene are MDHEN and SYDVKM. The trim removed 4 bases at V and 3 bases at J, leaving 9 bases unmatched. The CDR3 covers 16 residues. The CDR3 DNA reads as TGTGCCAGCAGTTCCCTCACGACAGGGAATGGAAACACCATATATTTT. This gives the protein CASSSLTTGNGNTIYF.

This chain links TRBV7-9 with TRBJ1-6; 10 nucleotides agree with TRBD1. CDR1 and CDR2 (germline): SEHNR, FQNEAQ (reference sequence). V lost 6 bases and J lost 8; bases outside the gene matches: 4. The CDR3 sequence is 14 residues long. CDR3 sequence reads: CASSSDRGYSPLHF. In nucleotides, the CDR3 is TGTGCCAGCAGTTCGGACAGGGGGTATTCACCCCTCCACTTT.

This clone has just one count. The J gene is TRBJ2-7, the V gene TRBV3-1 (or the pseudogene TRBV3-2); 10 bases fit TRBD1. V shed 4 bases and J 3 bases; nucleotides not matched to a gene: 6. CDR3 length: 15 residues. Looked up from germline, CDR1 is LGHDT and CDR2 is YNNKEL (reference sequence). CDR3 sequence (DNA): TGTGCCAGCAGCCCACGACAGGGGGCATTCTACGAGCAGTACTTC. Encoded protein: CASSPRQGAFYEQYF.

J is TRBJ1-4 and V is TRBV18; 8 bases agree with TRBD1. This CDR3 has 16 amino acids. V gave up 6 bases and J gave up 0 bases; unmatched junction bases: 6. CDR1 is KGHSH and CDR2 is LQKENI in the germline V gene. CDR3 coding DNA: TGTGCCAGCTCGCTTCAGGGGGCTGCAACTAATGAAAAACTGTTTTTT. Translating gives CASSLQGAATNEKLFF.

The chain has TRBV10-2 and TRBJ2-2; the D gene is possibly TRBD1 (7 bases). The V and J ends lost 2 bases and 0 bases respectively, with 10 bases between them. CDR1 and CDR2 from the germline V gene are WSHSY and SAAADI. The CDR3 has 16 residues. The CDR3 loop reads CASSERGTANTGELFF. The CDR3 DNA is TGCGCCAGCAGTGAGCGGGGGACAGCGAACACCGGGGAGCTGTTTTTT.

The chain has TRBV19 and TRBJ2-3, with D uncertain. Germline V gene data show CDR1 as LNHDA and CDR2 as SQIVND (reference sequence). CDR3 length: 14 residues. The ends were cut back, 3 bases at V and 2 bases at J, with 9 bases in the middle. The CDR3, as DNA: TGTGCCAGTAGTATCGAGAAGCTCACAGATACGCAGTATTTT. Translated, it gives CASSIEKLTDTQYF. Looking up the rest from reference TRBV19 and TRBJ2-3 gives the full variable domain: DGGITQSPKYLFRKEGQNVTLSCEQNLNHDAMYWYRQDPGQGLRLIYYSQIVNDFQKGDIAEGYSVSREKKESFPLTVTSAQKNPTAFYLCASSIEKLTDTQYFGPGTRLTVL.

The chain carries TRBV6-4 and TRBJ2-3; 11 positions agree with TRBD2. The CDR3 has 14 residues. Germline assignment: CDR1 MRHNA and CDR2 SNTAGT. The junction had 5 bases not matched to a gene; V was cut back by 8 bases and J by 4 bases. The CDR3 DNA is TGTGCCAGCCCGCTAGCGGGGGGTGCAGATACGCAGTATTTT. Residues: CASPLAGGADTQYF.

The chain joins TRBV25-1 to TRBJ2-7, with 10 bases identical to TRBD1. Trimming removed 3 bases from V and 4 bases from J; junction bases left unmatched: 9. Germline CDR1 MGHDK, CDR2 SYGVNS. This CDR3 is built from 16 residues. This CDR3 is CASSEKGQGLRYEQYF. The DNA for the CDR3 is TGTGCCAGCAGTGAGAAGGGACAGGGGCTGAGGTACGAGCAGTACTTC.

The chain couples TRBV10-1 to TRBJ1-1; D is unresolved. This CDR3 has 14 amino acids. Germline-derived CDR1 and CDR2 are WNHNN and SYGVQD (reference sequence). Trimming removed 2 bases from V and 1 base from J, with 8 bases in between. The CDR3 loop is CASSEEPGNTEAFF. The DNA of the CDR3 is TGCGCCAGCAGTGAGGAGCCCGGGAACACTGAAGCTTTCTTT.

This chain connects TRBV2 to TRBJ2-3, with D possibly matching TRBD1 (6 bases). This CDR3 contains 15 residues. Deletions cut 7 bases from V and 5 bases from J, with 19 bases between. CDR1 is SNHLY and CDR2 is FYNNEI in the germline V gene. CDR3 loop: CASNGKVQGGDTQYF. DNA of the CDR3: TGTGCCAGCAATGGTAAAGTTCAAGGGGGAGATACGCAGTATTTT.

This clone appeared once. The CDR3 region has the DNA TGTGCTAGTGGTTTCTTAGCGGGGGGGAGTGAGCAGTACTTC. This encodes CASGFLAGGSEQYF. The J gene is TRBJ2-7, the V gene TRBV12-5, with 11 bases lining up with TRBD2. The CDR3 contains 14 residues. Germline-derived CDR1 and CDR2 are LGHNT and FRNRAP. V shed 3 bases and J 7 bases; nucleotides not matched to a gene: 5.

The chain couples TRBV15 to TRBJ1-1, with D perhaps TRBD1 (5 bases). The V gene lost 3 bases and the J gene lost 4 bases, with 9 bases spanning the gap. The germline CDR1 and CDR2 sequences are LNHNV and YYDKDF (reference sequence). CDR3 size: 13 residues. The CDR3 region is CATSRGRGTEAFF. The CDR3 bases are TGTGCCACCAGCAGGGGTAGGGGCACTGAAGCTTTCTTT.

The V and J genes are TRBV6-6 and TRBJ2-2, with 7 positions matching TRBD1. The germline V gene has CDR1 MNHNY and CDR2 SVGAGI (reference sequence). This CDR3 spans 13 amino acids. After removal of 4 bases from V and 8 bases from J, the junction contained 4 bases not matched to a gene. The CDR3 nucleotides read TGTGCCAGCAGTTTACCGGACAGGGGGGAGCTGTTTTTT. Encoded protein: CASSLPDRGELFF.

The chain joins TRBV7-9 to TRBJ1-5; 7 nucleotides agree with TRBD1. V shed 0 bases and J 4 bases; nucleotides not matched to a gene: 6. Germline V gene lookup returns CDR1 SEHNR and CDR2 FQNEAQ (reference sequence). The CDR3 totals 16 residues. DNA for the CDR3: TGTGCCAGCAGCTTAGCGACTACAGGGGCGAATCAGCCCCAGCATTTT. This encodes CASSLATTGANQPQHF.

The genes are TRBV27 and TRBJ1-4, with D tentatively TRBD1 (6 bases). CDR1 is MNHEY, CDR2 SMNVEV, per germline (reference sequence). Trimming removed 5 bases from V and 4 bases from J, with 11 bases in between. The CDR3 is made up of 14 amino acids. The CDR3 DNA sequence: TGTGCCAGCAGTCCAGGGGAGAGTAATGAAAAACTGTTTTTT. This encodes CASSPGESNEKLFF.

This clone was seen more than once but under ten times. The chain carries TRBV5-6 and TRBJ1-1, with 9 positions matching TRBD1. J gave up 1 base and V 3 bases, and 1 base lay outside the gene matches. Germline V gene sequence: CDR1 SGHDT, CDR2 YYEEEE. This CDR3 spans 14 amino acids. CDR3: CASSWDRENTEAFF. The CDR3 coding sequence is TGTGCCAGCAGCTGGGACAGGGAGAACACTGAAGCTTTCTTT.

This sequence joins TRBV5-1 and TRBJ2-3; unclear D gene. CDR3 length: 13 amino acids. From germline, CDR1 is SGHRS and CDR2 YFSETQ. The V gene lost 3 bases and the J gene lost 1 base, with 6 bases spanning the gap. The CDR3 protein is CASSSPGTDTQYF. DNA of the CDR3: TGCGCCAGCAGCTCTCCGGGCACAGATACGCAGTATTTT.